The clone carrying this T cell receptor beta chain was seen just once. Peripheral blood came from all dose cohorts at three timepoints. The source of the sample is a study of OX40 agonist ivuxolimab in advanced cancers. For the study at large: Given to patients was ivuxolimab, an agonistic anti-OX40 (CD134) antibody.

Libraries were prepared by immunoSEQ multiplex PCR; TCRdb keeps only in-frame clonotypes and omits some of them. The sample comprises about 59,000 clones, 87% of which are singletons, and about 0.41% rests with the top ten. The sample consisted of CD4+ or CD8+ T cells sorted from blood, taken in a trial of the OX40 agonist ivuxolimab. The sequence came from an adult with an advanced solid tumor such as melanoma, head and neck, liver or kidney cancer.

The chain's CDR3 is CASSLALAGGQETQYF. The CDR3 DNA is TGCGCCAGCAGCTTGGCTTTAGCGGGGGGGCAGGAGACCCAGTACTTC. The chain joins TRBV5-1 to TRBJ2-5, with 11 bases lining up with TRBD2. Losses at the gene ends were 0 bases for V and 5 bases for J; bases not matched to a gene: 6. The length of the CDR3 is 16 residues. In germline, CDR1 is SGHRS, CDR2 YFSETQ.